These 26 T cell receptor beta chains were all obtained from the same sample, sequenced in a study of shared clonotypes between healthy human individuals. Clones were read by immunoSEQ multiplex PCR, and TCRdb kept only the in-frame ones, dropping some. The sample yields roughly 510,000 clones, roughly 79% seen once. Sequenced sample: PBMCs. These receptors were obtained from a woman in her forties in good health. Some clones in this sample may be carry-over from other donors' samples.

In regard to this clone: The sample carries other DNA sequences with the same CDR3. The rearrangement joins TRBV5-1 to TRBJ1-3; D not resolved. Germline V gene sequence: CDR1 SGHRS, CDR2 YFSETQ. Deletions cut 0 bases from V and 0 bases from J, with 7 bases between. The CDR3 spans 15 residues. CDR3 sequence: CASSLGGNSGNTIYF. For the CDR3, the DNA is TGCGCCAGCAGCTTGGGAGGGAACTCTGGAAACACCATATATTTT.

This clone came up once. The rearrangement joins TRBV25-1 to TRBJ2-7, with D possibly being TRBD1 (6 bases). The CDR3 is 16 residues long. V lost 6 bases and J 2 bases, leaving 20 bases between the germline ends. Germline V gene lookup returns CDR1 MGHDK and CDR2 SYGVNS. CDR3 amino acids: CASSSAQGGSPYEQYF. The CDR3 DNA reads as TGTGCCAGCAGCTCAGCACAGGGCGGAAGCCCCTACGAGCAGTACTTC.

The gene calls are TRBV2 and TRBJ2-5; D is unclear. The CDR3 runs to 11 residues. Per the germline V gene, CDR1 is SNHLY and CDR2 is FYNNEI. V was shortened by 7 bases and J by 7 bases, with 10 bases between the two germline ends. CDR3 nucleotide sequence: TGTGCCAGCAAGAACGAAGGGACCCAGTACTTC. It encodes CASKNEGTQYF.

The CDR3 region is CASSSIWEKLFF. The DNA for the CDR3 is TGTGCCAGCAGCTCCATATGGGAAAAACTGTTTTTT. The chain couples TRBV7-6 to TRBJ1-4; D is unresolved. The CDR3 contains 12 residues. The V end was cut by 4 bases, the J end by 8 bases, with 8 bases between. Germline V gives CDR1 SGHVS, CDR2 FNYEAQ.

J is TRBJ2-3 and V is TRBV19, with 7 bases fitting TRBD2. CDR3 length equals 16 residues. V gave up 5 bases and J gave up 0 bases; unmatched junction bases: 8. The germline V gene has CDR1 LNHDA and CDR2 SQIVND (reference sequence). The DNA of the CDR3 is TGTGCCAGTAGTCTCAGGACTAGGCCTAGCACAGATACGCAGTATTTT. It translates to CASSLRTRPSTDTQYF.

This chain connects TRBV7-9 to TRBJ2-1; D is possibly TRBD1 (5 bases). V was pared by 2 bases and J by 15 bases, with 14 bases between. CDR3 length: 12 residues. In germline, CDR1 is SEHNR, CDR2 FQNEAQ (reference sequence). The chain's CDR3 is CASSLMNRPAFF. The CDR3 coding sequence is TGTGCCAGCAGCTTAATGAACAGGCCGGCGTTCTTC. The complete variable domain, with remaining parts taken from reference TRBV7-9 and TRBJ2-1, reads DTGVSQNPRHKITKRGQNVTFRCDPISEHNRLYWYRQTLGQGPEFLTYFQNEAQLEKSRLLSDRFSAERPKGSFSTLEIQRTEQGDSAMYLCASSLMNRPAFFGPGTRLTVL.

CDR3: CASSPQGPLGSGANVLTF. The CDR3, as DNA: TGTGCCAGCAGCCCACAGGGTCCTCTGGGCTCTGGGGCCAACGTCCTGACTTTC. The V call is TRBV28, the J call TRBJ2-6, with D possibly matching TRBD1 (6 bases). Germline V gene lookup returns CDR1 MDHEN and CDR2 SYDVKM. The CDR3 runs 18 residues. The V end lost 6 bases, the J end lost 0 bases, and 18 bases lay between the germline ends.

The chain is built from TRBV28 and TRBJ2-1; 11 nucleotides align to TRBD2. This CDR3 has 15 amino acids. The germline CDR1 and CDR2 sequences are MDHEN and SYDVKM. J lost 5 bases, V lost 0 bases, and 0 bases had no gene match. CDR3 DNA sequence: TGTGCCAGCAGTTTATGGACTAGCGGGGACAATGAGCAGTTCTTC. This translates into CASSLWTSGDNEQFF.

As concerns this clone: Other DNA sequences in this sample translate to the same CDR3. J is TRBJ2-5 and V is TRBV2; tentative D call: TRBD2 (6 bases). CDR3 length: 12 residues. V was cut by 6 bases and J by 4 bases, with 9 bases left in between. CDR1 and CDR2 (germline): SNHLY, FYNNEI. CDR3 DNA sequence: TGTGCCAGCAGAACGGAGGGAGAGACCCAGTACTTC. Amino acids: CASRTEGETQYF.

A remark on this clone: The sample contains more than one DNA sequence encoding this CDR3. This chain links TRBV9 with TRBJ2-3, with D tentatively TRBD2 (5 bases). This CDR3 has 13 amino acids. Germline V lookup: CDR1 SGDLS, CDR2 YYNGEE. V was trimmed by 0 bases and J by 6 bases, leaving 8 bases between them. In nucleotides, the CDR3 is TGTGCCAGCAGCGTAGCGGGATCTGATACGCAGTATTTT. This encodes CASSVAGSDTQYF.

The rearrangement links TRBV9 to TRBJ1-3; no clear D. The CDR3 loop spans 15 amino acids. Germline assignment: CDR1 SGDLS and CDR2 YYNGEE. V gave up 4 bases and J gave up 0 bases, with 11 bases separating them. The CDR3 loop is CASSTSGNSGNTIYF. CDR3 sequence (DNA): TGTGCCAGCAGCACATCGGGCAACTCTGGAAACACCATATATTTT.

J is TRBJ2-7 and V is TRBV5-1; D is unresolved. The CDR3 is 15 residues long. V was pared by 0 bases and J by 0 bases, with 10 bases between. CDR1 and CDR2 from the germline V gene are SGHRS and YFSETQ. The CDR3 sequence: CASSLGQESSYEQYF. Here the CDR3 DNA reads TGCGCCAGCAGCTTGGGGCAGGAGAGCTCCTACGAGCAGTACTTC.

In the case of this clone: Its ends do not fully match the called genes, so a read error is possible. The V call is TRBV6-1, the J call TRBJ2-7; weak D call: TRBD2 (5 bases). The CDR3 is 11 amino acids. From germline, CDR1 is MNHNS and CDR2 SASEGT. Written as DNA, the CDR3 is TGTGCCAGCAGTGATGGAGCAGTGAGGGACTTC. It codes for CASSDGAVRDF.

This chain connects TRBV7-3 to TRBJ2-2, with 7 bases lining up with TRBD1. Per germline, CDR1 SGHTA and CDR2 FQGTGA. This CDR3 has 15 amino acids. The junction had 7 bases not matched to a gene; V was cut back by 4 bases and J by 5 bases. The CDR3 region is CASSSRTGSTGELFF. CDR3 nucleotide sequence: TGTGCCAGCAGCTCCCGGACAGGAAGTACCGGGGAGCTGTTTTTT.

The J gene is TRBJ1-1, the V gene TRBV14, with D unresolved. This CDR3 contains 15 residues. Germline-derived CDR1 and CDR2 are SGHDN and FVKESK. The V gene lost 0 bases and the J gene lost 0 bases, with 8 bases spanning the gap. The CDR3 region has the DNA TGTGCCAGCAGCCAAGATCTGTGGATGAACACTGAAGCTTTCTTT. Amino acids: CASSQDLWMNTEAFF.

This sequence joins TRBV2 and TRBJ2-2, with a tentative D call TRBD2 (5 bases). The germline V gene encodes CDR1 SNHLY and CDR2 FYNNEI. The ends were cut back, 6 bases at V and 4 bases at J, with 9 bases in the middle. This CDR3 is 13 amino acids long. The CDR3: CASSASFTGELFF. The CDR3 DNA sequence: TGTGCCAGCAGCGCTAGCTTCACCGGGGAGCTGTTTTTT.

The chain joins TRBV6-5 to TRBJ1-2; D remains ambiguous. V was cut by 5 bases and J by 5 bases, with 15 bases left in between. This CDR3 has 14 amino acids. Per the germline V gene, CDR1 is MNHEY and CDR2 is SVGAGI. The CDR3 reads CASSNPRAPYGYTF. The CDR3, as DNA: TGTGCCAGCAGTAACCCTCGGGCACCTTATGGCTACACCTTC.

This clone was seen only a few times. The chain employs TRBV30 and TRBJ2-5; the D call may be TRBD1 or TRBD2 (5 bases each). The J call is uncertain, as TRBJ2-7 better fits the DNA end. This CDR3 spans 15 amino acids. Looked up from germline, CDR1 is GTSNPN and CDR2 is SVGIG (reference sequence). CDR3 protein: CAWSVLGAGEGEQYF. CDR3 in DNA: TGTGCCTGGAGTGTACTTGGGGCAGGTGAGGGCGAGCAGTACTTC.

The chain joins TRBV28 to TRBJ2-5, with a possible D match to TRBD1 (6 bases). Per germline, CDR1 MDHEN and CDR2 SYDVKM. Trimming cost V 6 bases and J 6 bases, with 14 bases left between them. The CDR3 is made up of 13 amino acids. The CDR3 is CASRDSTLQTQYF. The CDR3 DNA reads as TGTGCCAGCAGGGACAGTACGCTCCAGACCCAGTACTTC.

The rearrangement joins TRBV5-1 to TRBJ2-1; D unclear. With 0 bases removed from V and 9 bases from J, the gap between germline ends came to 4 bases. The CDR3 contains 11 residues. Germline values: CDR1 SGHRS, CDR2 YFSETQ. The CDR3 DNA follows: TGCGCCAGCAGCTTGGGGCTTGAGCAGTTCTTC. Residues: CASSLGLEQFF.

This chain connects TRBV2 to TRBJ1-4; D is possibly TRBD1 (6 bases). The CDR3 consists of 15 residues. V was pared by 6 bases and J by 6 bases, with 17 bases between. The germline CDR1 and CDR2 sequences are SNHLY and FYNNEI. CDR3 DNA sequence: TGTGCCAGCAGCGCTAAGGACAGAATGGATGAAAAACTGTTTTTT. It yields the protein CASSAKDRMDEKLFF.

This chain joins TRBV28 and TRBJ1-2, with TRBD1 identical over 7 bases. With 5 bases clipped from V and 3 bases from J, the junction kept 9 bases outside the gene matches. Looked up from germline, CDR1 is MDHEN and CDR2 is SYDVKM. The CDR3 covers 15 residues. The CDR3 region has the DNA TGTGCCAGCAGTCCGGTCGACAGGGCCTACTATGGCTACACCTTC. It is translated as CASSPVDRAYYGYTF.

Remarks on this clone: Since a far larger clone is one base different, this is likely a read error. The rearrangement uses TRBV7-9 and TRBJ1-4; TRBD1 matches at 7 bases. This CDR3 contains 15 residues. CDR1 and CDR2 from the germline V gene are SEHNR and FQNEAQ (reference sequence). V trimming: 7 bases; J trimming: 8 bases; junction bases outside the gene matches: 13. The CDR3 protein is CASTQGLTGPEKLFF. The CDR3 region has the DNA TGTGCCAGCACCCAGGGGTTGACAGGGCCCGAAAAACTGTTTTTT.

This chain's CDR3 is CASRPGQWVGEQYF. The CDR3 DNA follows: TGTGCCAGCAGGCCGGGACAGTGGGTAGGGGAGCAGTACTTC. The V call is TRBV28, the J call TRBJ2-7; TRBD1 aligns across 7 bases. The CDR3 totals 14 residues. The V and J ends lost 6 bases and 7 bases, in that order; junction bases with no gene match: 12. Germline lookup yields CDR1 MDHEN and CDR2 SYDVKM.

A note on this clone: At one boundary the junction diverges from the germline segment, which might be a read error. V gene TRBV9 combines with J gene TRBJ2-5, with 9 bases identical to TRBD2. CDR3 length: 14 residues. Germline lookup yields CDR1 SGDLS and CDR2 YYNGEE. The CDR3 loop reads CTSSRGLAQETQYF. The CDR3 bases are TGTACCAGCAGCAGGGGACTAGCACAAGAGACCCAGTACTTC.

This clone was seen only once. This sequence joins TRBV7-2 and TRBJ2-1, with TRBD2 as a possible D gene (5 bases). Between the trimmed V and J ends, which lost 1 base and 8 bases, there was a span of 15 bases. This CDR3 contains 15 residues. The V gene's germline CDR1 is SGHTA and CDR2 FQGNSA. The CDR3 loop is CASSLVVASGDEQFF. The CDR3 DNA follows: TGTGCCAGCAGCTTAGTTGTAGCCAGCGGCGATGAGCAGTTCTTC.